The 11 T cell receptor beta chains reported below all come from one sample, sequenced in a study of long-term antiretroviral therapy in people with HIV. They ran version v3.0 of the immunoSEQ assay at survey level. Data came from immunoSEQ multiplex PCR; TCRdb stores just in-frame clones and leaves some out. The sample includes roughly 44,000 clones, about 96% of them seen just once. Source: unsorted PBMCs, taken 3.7 years after starting antiretroviral therapy. These receptors originate from a woman aged 45 to 65 with HIV.

The rearrangement links TRBV30 to TRBJ2-7; 7 bases match TRBD1. Trimming took 0 bases from V and 6 from J; bases not matched to a gene: 5. This CDR3 region has 13 residues. Per germline, CDR1 GTSNPN and CDR2 SVGIG (reference sequence). CDR3: CAWSVQPGGEQYF. DNA of the CDR3: TGTGCCTGGAGTGTACAGCCAGGGGGCGAGCAGTACTTC.

This clone was detected once. This rearrangement joins TRBV6-5 to TRBJ2-5; D is unclear. The CDR3 has 13 residues. V lost 4 bases, J lost 3 bases, and 9 bases lay in between. The V gene's germline CDR1 is MNHEY and CDR2 SVGAGI. The CDR3 region is CASSSPDEETQYF. In DNA, the CDR3 is TGTGCCAGCAGTTCCCCGGACGAAGAGACCCAGTACTTC.

The V call is TRBV6-5, the J call TRBJ2-1, with TRBD2 matching over 8 bases. The CDR3 runs to 15 residues. Germline V CDR1 and CDR2: MNHEY, SVGAGI. The V and J ends lost 0 bases and 8 bases, in that order; junction bases with no gene match: 6. The CDR3 loop reads CASSYSSAGGYEQFF. The DNA for the CDR3 is TGTGCCAGCAGTTACTCGTCCGCGGGGGGCTATGAGCAGTTCTTC.

V is TRBV27 and J is TRBJ2-3; 10 positions match TRBD2. CDR1 is MNHEY and CDR2 is SMNVEV in the germline V gene (reference sequence). V lost 8 bases to trimming and J lost 6 bases; unmatched junction nucleotides: 5. The CDR3 is made up of 13 amino acids. The CDR3 nucleotides are TGTGCCAGCGGGGGACTAGCGATGGATACGCAGTATTTT. Its protein product is CASGGLAMDTQYF.

The chain employs TRBV7-8 and TRBJ2-1, with 11 bases that match TRBD1. V lost 2 bases to trimming and J lost 7 bases; unmatched junction nucleotides: 4. The germline CDR1 and CDR2 sequences are SGHVS and FQNEAQ. The CDR3 is 15 residues long. The CDR3, as DNA: TGTGCCAGCAGCTTATTGGGACAGGGGGGGAATGAGCAGTTCTTC. It encodes CASSLLGQGGNEQFF.

The rearrangement uses TRBV7-9 and TRBJ1-1; TRBD1 is a possible D gene (5 bases). Germline V gives CDR1 SEHNR, CDR2 FQNEAQ (reference sequence). V was trimmed by 6 bases and J by 3 bases, leaving 11 bases between them. The CDR3 length is 13 residues. The CDR3 reads CASREDTYTEAFF. The CDR3 nucleotides read TGTGCCAGCAGGGAGGACACGTACACTGAAGCTTTCTTT.

This clone was detected only once. CDR3 in DNA: TGTGCCAGCAGTGGACGGGGTGGCTACGAGCAGTACTTC. Translated: CASSGRGGYEQYF. The chain is built from TRBV6-1 and TRBJ2-7, with D possibly TRBD2 on 5 matching bases. V was trimmed by 4 bases and J by 3 bases, leaving 10 bases between them. The CDR3 sequence is 13 residues long. CDR1 is MNHNS and CDR2 is SASEGT in the germline V gene.

This chain connects TRBV6-5 to TRBJ2-7, with D possibly being TRBD1 or TRBD2 (5 bases each). V lost 7 bases and J lost 3, with 13 bases in between. This CDR3 comprises 13 residues. CDR1 and CDR2 (germline): MNHEY, SVGAGI. The CDR3: CASKTGSVYEQYF. DNA of the CDR3: TGTGCCAGCAAAACAGGTAGCGTCTACGAGCAGTACTTC.

On this clone: At one end the junction does not follow the germline gene, possibly because of a read error. The DNA of the CDR3 is TGTGTCAGCAGCACTGGGACTAGCGTATCAGAGACCCAGTACTTC. Protein sequence: CVSSTGTSVSETQYF. The chain carries TRBV7-8 and TRBJ2-5; 10 bases are a match to TRBD2. Germline CDR1 SGHVS, CDR2 FQNEAQ. The CDR3 spans 15 residues. The full variable domain, in which reference TRBV7-8 and TRBJ2-5 provide the parts outside the CDR3, is GAGVSQSPRYKVAKRGQDVALRCDPISGHVSLFWYQQALGQGPEFLTYFQNEAQLDKSGLPSDRFFAERPEGSVSTLKIQRTQQEDSAVYLCVSSTGTSVSETQYFGPGTRLLVL.

This chain links TRBV7-3 with TRBJ2-2, with D maybe TRBD1 (5 bases). Trimming pared 4 bases from V and 6 bases from J, leaving 9 bases between. Germline V lookup: CDR1 SGHTA, CDR2 FQGTGA. The CDR3 has 13 residues. The CDR3 loop is CASSSGAPGELFF. The CDR3 DNA reads as TGTGCCAGCAGCTCTGGGGCGCCCGGGGAGCTGTTTTTT.

The V and J genes are TRBV30 and TRBJ1-4, with D perhaps TRBD1 (5 bases). V lost 4 bases and J lost 5, with 14 bases in between. The CDR3 sequence is 14 residues long. The V gene's germline CDR1 is GTSNPN and CDR2 SVGIG (reference sequence). The DNA of the CDR3 is TGTGCCTGGAATTCCGACAGTCTAAATGAAAAACTGTTTTTT. It specifies CAWNSDSLNEKLFF.